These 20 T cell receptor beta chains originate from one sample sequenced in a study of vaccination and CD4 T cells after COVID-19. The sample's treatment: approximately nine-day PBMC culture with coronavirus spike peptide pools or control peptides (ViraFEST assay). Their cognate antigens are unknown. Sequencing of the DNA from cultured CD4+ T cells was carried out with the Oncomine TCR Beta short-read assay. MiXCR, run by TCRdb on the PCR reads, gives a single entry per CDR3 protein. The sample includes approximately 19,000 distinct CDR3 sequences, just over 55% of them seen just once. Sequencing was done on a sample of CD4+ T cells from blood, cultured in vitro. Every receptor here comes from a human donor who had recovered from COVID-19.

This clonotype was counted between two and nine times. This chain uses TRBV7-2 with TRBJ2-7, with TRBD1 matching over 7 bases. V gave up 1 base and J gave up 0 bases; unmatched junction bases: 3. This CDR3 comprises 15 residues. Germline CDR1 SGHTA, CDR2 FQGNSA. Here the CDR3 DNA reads TGTGCCAGCAGCTTAGGACGGGACAGCTCCTACGAGCAGTACTTC. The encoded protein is CASSLGRDSSYEQYF.

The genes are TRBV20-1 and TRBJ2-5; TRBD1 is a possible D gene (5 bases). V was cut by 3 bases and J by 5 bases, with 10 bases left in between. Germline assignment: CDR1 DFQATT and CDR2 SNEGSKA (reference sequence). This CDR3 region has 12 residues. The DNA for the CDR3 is TGCAGTGCTAGGGACAACAAGGAGACCCAGTACTTC. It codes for CSARDNKETQYF.

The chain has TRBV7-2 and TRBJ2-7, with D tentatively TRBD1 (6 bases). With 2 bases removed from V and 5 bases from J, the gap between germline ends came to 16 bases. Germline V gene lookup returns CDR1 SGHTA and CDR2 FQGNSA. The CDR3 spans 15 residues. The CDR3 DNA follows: TGTGCCAGCAGCTTAACATCCAGGGGTGGCGACGAGCAGTACTTC. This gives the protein CASSLTSRGGDEQYF.

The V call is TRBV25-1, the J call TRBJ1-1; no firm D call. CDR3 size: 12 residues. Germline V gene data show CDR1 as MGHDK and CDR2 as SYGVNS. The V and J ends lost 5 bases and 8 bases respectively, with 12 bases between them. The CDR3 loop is CASSSRTREAFF. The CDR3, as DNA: TGTGCCAGCAGTAGCAGGACGAGGGAAGCTTTCTTT.

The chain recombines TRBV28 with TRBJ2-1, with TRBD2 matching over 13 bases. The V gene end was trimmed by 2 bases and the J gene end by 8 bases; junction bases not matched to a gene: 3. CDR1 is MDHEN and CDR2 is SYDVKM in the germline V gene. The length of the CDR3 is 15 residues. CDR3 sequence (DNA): TGTGCCAGCAGTTTAGGGGGACTAGCGGGATATGAGCAGTTCTTC. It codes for CASSLGGLAGYEQFF. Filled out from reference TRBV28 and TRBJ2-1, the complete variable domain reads DVKVTQSSRYLVKRTGEKVFLECVQDMDHENMFWYRQDPGLGLRLIYFSYDVKMKEKGDIPEGYSVSREKKERFSLILESASTNQTSMYLCASSLGGLAGYEQFFGPGTRLTVL.

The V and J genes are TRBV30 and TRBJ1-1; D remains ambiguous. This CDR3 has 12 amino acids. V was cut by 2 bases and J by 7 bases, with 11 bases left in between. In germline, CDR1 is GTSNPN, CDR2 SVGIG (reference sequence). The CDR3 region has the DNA TGTGCCTGGAGTCCCCGGAGCCTTGAAGCTTTCTTT. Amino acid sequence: CAWSPRSLEAFF.

The CDR3 nucleotides are TGTGCCAGCAGTGAAGCGCATGGGGTGGGTTCACCCCTCCACTTT. Protein product: CASSEAHGVGSPLHF. The chain uses TRBV6-1 and TRBJ1-6; no clear D. The V and J ends lost 0 bases and 9 bases respectively, with 12 bases between them. This CDR3 has 15 residues. Per germline, CDR1 MNHNS and CDR2 SASEGT.

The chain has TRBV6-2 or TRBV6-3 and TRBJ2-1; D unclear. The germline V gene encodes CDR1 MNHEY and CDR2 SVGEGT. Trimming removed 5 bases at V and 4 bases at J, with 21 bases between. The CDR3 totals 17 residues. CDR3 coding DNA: TGTGCCAGCAGTCCGTGGGCGTCCGGGTTGACTTACAATGAGCAGTTCTTC. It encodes CASSPWASGLTYNEQFF.

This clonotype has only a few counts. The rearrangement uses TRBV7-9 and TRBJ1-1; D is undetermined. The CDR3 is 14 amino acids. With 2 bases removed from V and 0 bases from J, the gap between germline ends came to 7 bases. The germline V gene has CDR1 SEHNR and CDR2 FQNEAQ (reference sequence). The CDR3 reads CASSLMTLNTEAFF. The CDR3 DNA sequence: TGTGCCAGCAGCTTAATGACCCTGAACACTGAAGCTTTCTTT.

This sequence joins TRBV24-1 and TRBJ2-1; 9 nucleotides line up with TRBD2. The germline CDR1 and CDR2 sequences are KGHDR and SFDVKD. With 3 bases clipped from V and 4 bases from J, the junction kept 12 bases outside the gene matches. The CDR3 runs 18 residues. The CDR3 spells CATSDNRPTSGTYNEQFF. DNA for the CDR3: TGTGCCACCAGTGATAACCGACCGACTAGCGGCACTTACAATGAGCAGTTCTTC.

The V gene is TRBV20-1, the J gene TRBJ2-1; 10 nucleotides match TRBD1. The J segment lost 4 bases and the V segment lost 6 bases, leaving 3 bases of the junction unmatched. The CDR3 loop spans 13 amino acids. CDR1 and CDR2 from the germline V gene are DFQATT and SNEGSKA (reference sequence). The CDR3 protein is CSAGGQGYNEQFF. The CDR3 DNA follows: TGCAGTGCCGGGGGACAGGGGTACAATGAGCAGTTCTTC.

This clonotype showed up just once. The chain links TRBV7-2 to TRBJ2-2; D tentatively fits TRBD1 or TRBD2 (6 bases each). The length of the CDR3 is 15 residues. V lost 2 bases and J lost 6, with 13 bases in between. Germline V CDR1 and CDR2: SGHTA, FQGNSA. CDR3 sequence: CASSLTGAGAGELFF. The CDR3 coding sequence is TGTGCCAGCAGCTTAACGGGGGCCGGAGCCGGGGAGCTGTTTTTT.

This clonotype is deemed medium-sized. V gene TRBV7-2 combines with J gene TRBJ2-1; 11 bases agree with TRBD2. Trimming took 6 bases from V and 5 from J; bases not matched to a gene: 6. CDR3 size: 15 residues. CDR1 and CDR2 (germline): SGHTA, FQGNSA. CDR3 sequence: CASSPGLAVHNEQFF. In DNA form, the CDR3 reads TGTGCCAGCAGTCCGGGACTAGCGGTTCACAATGAGCAGTTCTTC.

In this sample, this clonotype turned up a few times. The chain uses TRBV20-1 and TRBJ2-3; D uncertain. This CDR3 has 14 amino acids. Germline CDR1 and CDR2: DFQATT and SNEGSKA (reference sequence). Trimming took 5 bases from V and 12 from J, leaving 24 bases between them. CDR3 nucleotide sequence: TGCAGTGCTCGGGCTCCCCCTTTTCCTGATCTACAGTATTTT. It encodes CSARAPPFPDLQYF.

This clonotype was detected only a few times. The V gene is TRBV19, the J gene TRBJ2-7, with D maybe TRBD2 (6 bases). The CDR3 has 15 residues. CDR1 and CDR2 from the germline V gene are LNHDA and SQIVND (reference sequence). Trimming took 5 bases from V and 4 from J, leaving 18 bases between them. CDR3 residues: CASSRQPSSEYEQYF. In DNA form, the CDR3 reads TGTGCCAGTAGTCGCCAGCCCTCTAGCGAATACGAGCAGTACTTC.

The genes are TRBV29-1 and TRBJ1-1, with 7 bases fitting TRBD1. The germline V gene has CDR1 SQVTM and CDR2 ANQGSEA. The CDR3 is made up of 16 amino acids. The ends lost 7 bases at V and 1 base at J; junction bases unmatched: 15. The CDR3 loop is CSGHNRGGGGNTEAFF. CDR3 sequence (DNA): TGCAGCGGTCATAACAGGGGAGGGGGAGGGAACACTGAAGCTTTCTTT.

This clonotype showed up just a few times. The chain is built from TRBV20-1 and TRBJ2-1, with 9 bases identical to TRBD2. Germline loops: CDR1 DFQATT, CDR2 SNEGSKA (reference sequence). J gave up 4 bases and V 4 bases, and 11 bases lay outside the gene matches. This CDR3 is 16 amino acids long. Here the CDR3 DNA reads TGCAGTGCTAACCTAGCGGGGTGGGGCTCTTACAATGAGCAGTTCTTC. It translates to CSANLAGWGSYNEQFF.

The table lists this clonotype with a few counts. As DNA, the CDR3 is TGTGCCAGCAGTTACGGCGGAACGAACTATGGCTACACCTTC. Protein sequence: CASSYGGTNYGYTF. This chain joins TRBV6-2 or TRBV6-3 and TRBJ1-2; D gene unclear. CDR1 is MNHEY and CDR2 is SVGEGT in the germline V gene. V was shortened by 2 bases and J by 2 bases, with 9 bases between the two germline ends. The CDR3 is made up of 14 amino acids.

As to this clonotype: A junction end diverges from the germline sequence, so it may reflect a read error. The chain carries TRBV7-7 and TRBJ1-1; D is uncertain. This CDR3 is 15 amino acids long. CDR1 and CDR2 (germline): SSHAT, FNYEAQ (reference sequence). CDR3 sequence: CASSSMPIRGTEAFF. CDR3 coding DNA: TGTGCTAGCAGCTCTATGCCCATTCGAGGTACTGAAGCTTTCTTT. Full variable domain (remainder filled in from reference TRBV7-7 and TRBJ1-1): GAGVSQSPRYKVTKRGQDVTLRCDPISSHATLYWYQQALGQGPEFLTYFNYEAQPDKSGLPSDRFSAERPEGSISTLTIQRTEQRDSAMYRCASSSMPIRGTEAFFGQGTRLTVV.

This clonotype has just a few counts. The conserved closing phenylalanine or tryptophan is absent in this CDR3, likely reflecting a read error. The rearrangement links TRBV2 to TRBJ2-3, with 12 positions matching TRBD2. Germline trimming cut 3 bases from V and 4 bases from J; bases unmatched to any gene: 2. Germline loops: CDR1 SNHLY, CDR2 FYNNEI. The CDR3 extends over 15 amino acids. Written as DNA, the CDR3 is TGTGCCAGCAGTGACGGACTAGCGGGACCAGATACGCAGTATCTT. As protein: CASSDGLAGPDTQYL.